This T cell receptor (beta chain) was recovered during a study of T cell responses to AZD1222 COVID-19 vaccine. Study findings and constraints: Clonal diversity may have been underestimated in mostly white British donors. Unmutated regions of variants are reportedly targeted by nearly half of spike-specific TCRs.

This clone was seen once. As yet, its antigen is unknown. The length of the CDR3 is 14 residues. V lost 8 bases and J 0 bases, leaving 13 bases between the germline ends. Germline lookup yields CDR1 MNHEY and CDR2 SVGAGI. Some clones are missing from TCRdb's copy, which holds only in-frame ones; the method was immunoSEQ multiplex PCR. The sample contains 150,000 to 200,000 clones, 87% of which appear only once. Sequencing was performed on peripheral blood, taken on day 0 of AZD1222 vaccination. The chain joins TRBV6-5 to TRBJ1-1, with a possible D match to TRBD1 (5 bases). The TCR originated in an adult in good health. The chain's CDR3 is CASRVTDMNTEAFF. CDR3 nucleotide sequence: TGTGCCAGCCGGGTGACAGACATGAACACTGAAGCTTTCTTT.